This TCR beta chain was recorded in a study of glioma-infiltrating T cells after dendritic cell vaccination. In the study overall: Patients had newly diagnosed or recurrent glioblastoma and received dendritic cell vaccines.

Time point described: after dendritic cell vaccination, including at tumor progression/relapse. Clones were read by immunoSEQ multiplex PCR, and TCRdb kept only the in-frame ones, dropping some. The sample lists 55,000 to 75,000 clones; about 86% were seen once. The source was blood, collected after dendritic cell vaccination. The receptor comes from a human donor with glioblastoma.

The CDR3 loop reads CASSLDSNTGELFF. Written as DNA, the CDR3 is TGTGCCAGCAGCCTGGACAGTAACACCGGGGAGCTGTTTTTT. The genes are TRBV7-2 and TRBJ2-2, with D maybe TRBD1 (6 bases). In germline, CDR1 is SGHTA, CDR2 FQGNSA. Between the trimmed V and J ends, which lost 5 bases and 2 bases, there was a span of 9 bases. This CDR3 region has 14 residues.